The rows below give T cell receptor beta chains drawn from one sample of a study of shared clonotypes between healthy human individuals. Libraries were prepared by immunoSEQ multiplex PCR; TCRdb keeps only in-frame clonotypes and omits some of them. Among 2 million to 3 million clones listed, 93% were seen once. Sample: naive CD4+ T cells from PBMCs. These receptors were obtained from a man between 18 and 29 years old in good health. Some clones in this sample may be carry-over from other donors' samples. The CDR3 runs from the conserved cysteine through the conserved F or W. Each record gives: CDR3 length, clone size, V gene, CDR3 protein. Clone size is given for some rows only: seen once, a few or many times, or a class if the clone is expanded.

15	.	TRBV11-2	CASSLVQGEAYEQYF
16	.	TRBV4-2	CASSQARLADTYEQYF
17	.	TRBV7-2	CASSLAGREGFPYEQYF
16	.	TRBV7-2	CASSLGSDPRSYEQYF
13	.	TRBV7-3	CASRVRQQETQYF
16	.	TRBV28	CASSLSRAANTGELFF
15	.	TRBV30	CACPRDRAGANVLTF
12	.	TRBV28	CASTSLNEKLFF
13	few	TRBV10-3	CAISVEPNTEAFF
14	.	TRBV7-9	CASRTETGLKTQYF
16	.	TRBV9	CASSASSGTNTGELFF
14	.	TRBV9	CASSVQAGGGELFF
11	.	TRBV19	CATSDRLEQYF
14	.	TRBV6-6	CASSVGGSDEKLFF
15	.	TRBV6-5	CASSLTGPPNEKLFF
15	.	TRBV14	CASSQEFPGPDTQYF